A selection of T cell receptor beta chains follows, all from one sample in a study of blood T cell repertoires in COVID-19. The method was immunoSEQ multiplex PCR; TCRdb's version includes in-frame clones alone and lacks a portion of them. The sample holds 120,000 to 150,000 clones; approximately 84% are singletons and the top ten take approximately 3%. The sample comprised PBMCs or T cells enriched from blood (not recorded which). These receptors were collected from a woman between 50 and 59 years old with acute COVID-19. Both conserved end residues are trimmed from each CDR3. The D gene is left open where the match is weak.

TRBJ2-5,TRBV6-5,NA,ASSYGHRQETQY
TRBJ1-2,TRBV7-9,NA,ASSPGSDPGGYT
TRBJ2-1,TRBV5-1,TRBD1,ASSLAVQGAGDEQF
TRBJ1-1,TRBV28,NA,ASSLQGRMNTEAF
TRBJ2-5,TRBV11-2,TRBD1,ASSLAGDRVETQY
TRBJ2-1,TRBV4-1,TRBD2,ASSHGLAGLYNEQF
TRBJ2-7,TRBV6-2/TRBV6-3,TRBD2,ASSYPLGRESYEQY
TRBJ1-2,TRBV2,TRBD1,ASKGTGGAYGYT
TRBJ2-1,TRBV5-4,TRBD1,ASSSQGARRGRGYNEQF
TRBJ2-1,TRBV6-4,TRBD2,ASSETSGTSNEQF
TRBJ1-2,TRBV2,NA,ASGYQGNYGYT
TRBJ1-5,TRBV4-1,NA,ASSQDARGSNQPQH
TRBJ2-7,TRBV9,NA,ASSVGMEVAGEQY
TRBJ1-2,TRBV19,NA,ASSPQTDNYGYT
TRBJ2-5,TRBV19,TRBD1,ASSIDGRGQTQY
TRBJ1-2,TRBV3-1/TRBV3-2,NA,ASSQGGGSRYGYT
TRBJ2-2,TRBV7-9,TRBD2,ANDPPVTSGSWDTGELF
TRBJ2-3,TRBV7-3,TRBD2,ASSLKSLAGGSTDTQY
TRBJ2-3,TRBV24-1,NA,ATSDYARSGTDTQY
TRBJ2-3,TRBV2,NA,ASRRGSGLDTQY
TRBJ1-5,TRBV28,NA,ASSFGGEPQH
TRBJ1-6,TRBV7-2,TRBD1,ASSLGSGTGLASPLH
TRBJ2-7,TRBV18,NA,ASSPPPGVTYEQY
TRBJ1-2,TRBV28,NA,ASTWGGGYGYT
TRBJ2-6,TRBV3-1/TRBV3-2,NA,ASSQDPPGTGANVLT
TRBJ2-2,TRBV4-1,TRBD2,ASSQETGLADTGELF
TRBJ2-1,TRBV7-6,TRBD2,ASSPGGSSYNEQF
TRBJ2-4,TRBV24-1,NA,ATSGGTLGDIQY
TRBJ1-1,TRBV7-9,TRBD1,ASSRQGTFAF
TRBJ2-7,TRBV2,TRBD1,ASRSQGAGYEQY
TRBJ1-4,TRBV7-9,NA,ASSLPGGLGEKLF
TRBJ1-2,TRBV7-3,NA,ASSLDSNYGYT
TRBJ2-5,TRBV5-1,NA,ASSSPAGAGETQY
TRBJ2-5,TRBV10-3,NA,AISEGLLRAQY
TRBJ1-2,TRBV19,NA,ASRPPGVNYGYT
TRBJ1-3,TRBV18,TRBD1,ASSSQTGRGNTIY
TRBJ1-1,TRBV5-4,NA,ASSFGGALNTEAF
TRBJ2-3,TRBV10-2,TRBD2,ASSALLAPSTDTQY
TRBJ2-4,TRBV30,TRBD1,AWNGQAEGIQY
TRBJ1-2,TRBV3-1/TRBV3-2,TRBD1,ASSRGTGGQSGYT
TRBJ2-1,TRBV18,NA,ASSHHGSSYNEQF
TRBJ1-3,TRBV4-2,NA,ASSQDAGGRGNTIY
TRBJ1-1,TRBV5-1,NA,ASSLSESGGSAF
TRBJ2-2,TRBV5-1,TRBD1,ASSSTGEWAGELF
TRBJ1-1,TRBV11-1,NA,ASSSGLVGTEAF
TRBJ1-2,TRBV2,NA,ASMSPGGSYGYT